The sequence of this T cell receptor beta chain was determined in a study of post-analysis software for immune sequencing data. Whole-study findings and limits: With TRBV5-6, TRBV5-1 and TRBV20-1 included, about five TRBV segments were more frequent in patients than in controls.

Unique molecular identifiers featured in each of the TCR beta cDNA libraries. It was from roughly 1 to 10 million T cells that about half a million cDNA molecules came. TCRdb reanalysed the PCR reads using MiXCR and keeps one entry per CDR3 protein. In the table there are over 250,000 distinct CDR3 sequences, around 34% of which are singletons. CDR3 length: 14 residues. Germline CDR1 and CDR2: MNHNS and SASEGT. The V end lost 3 bases, the J end lost 5 bases, and 13 bases lay between the germline ends. On this clonotype: Its antigen is undetermined.

The source material was blood. J is TRBJ1-1 and V is TRBV6-1, with D perhaps matching TRBD1 (5 bases). The clonotype comes from a girl between 10 and 17 years old with multiple sclerosis. The CDR3 sequence: CASSDFGGGTEAFF. Written as DNA, the CDR3 is TGTGCCAGCAGTGATTTTGGGGGAGGGACTGAAGCTTTCTTT.